Following are 28 T cell receptor beta chains from one sample sequenced in a study of blood T cells in healthy people across ages. PCR was performed a second time for 7 to 11 cycles using a sample-barcoded 5' primer and a J-beta primer mix. From the 5' RACE reads, TCRdb called clonotypes with MiXCR, one entry per CDR3 protein. The sample holds about 900,000 distinct CDR3 sequences; about 62% are singletons and the top ten take around a quarter. The sequenced sample was blood. These receptors all stem from a young man in good health.

J is TRBJ2-5 and V is TRBV15, with TRBD2 matching 7 bases. CDR1 is LNHNV and CDR2 is YYDKDF in the germline V gene (reference sequence). V trimming: 1 base; J trimming: 3 bases; junction bases outside the gene matches: 5. The length of the CDR3 is 15 residues. CDR3 loop: CATSRGGSGEETQYF. CDR3 sequence (DNA): TGTGCCACCAGCAGAGGGGGGAGCGGGGAAGAGACCCAGTACTTC.

V is TRBV6-2 or TRBV6-3 and J is TRBJ2-5, with a tentative D call TRBD2 (6 bases). The germline V gene encodes CDR1 MNHEY and CDR2 SVGEGT. Trimming pared 0 bases from V and 5 bases from J, leaving 13 bases between. This CDR3 has 15 amino acids. This CDR3 is CASSYSEGTGETQYF. As DNA, the CDR3 is TGTGCCAGCAGTTACTCGGAGGGGACGGGTGAGACCCAGTACTTC.

The rearrangement joins TRBV20-1 to TRBJ2-1; D is tentatively TRBD1 or TRBD2 (5 bases each). Germline CDR1 and CDR2: DFQATT and SNEGSKA (reference sequence). The V end was cut by 0 bases, the J end by 0 bases, with 12 bases between. This CDR3 has 16 amino acids. DNA of the CDR3: TGCAGTGCTAGAGAACCCGGGACCGGCTCCTACAATGAGCAGTTCTTC. It translates to CSAREPGTGSYNEQFF.

J is TRBJ1-2 and V is TRBV5-6, with no clear D. Germline V gives CDR1 SGHDT, CDR2 YYEEEE. The CDR3 loop spans 12 amino acids. Trimming cost V 4 bases and J 1 base, with 5 bases left between them. CDR3 amino acids: CASSTFNYGYTF. The CDR3 DNA reads as TGTGCCAGCAGCACCTTTAACTATGGCTACACCTTC.

This clonotype was seen only a few times. This chain uses TRBV10-3 with TRBJ2-7; D is unresolved. The CDR3 loop spans 13 amino acids. With 3 bases removed from V and 3 bases from J, the gap between germline ends came to 9 bases. From germline, CDR1 is ENHRY and CDR2 SYGVKD. CDR3 sequence: CAISDSLDYEQYF. The CDR3 nucleotides are TGTGCCATCAGTGACAGCCTCGACTACGAGCAGTACTTC.

This chain uses TRBV28 with TRBJ2-3; TRBD1 agrees at 7 bases. V was pared by 3 bases and J by 3 bases, with 9 bases of the junction left unmatched. The CDR3 has 16 amino acids. Looked up from germline, CDR1 is MDHEN and CDR2 is SYDVKM. The chain's CDR3 is CASSFQTGLSTDTQYF. The CDR3 DNA reads as TGTGCCAGCAGTTTCCAGACAGGGCTTAGTACAGATACGCAGTATTTT.

The chain employs TRBV11-1 and TRBJ1-2; D unresolved. Germline CDR1 and CDR2: SGHAT and FQDESV (reference sequence). The CDR3 extends over 13 amino acids. V lost 5 bases, J lost 2 bases, and 9 bases lay in between. The CDR3 DNA is TGTGCCAGCAGCGCCGCGTCCAACTATGGCTACACCTTC. Protein: CASSAASNYGYTF. The entire variable domain, with the rest obtained from reference TRBV11-1 and TRBJ1-2, is as follows: EAEVAQSPRYKITEKSQAVAFWCDPISGHATLYWYRQILGQGPELLVQFQDESVVDDSQLPKDRFSAERLKGVDSTLKIQPAELGDSAMYLCASSAASNYGYTFGSGTRLTVV.

This clonotype has more than one count but fewer than ten. The chain has TRBV10-3 and TRBJ2-3; no definite D call. The germline V gene encodes CDR1 ENHRY and CDR2 SYGVKD. This CDR3 spans 16 amino acids. Trimming took 2 bases from V and 6 from J, leaving 18 bases between them. The DNA of the CDR3 is TGTGCCATCAGTGAGCTCCCACCCATGCTTGGGGATACGCAGTATTTT. Protein: CAISELPPMLGDTQYF.

The V call is TRBV7-2, the J call TRBJ2-5; the match to TRBD2 covers 10 bases. From germline, CDR1 is SGHTA and CDR2 FQGNSA. V shed 4 bases and J 11 bases; nucleotides not matched to a gene: 13. There are 15 residues in the CDR3. In nucleotides, the CDR3 is TGTGCCAGCAGCTCAAGCGGGGGGGCCGGTAATGAGCAGTACTTC. This gives the protein CASSSSGGAGNEQYF. Together with reference TRBV7-2 and TRBJ2-5, the CDR3 gives the full variable domain: GAGVSQSPSNKVTEKGKDVELRCDPISGHTALYWYRQSLGQGLEFLIYFQGNSAPDKSGLPSDRFSAERTGGSVSTLTIQRTQQEDSAVYLCASSSSGGAGNEQYFGPGTRLLVL.

This chain uses TRBV6-5 with TRBJ2-7, with D unresolved. The germline V and J ends were trimmed by 3 bases and 2 bases, with 8 bases remaining between them. Germline V CDR1 and CDR2: MNHEY, SVGAGI. The length of the CDR3 is 13 residues. The CDR3 protein is CASSYSSAYEQYF. The CDR3 coding sequence is TGTGCCAGCAGTTATAGTTCGGCCTACGAGCAGTACTTC.

The rearrangement uses TRBV7-9 and TRBJ2-3; 7 positions agree with TRBD1. Germline lookup yields CDR1 SEHNR and CDR2 FQNEAQ (reference sequence). V trimming: 5 bases; J trimming: 3 bases; junction bases outside the gene matches: 5. This CDR3 has 14 amino acids. The CDR3 nucleotides read TGTGCCAGCAGCGTGACAGGGCTAACAGATACGCAGTATTTT. Protein sequence: CASSVTGLTDTQYF.

The chain uses TRBV4-3 and TRBJ1-6; 8 bases are a match to TRBD1. The J segment lost 10 bases and the V segment lost 4 bases, leaving 15 bases of the junction unmatched. The length of the CDR3 is 17 residues. Germline lookup yields CDR1 LGHNA and CDR2 YSLEER. DNA of the CDR3: TGCGCCAGCAGCCCTCAAGAGTTGGACAGGGTTGGCTCACCCCTCCACTTT. Amino acid sequence: CASSPQELDRVGSPLHF.

The rearrangement joins TRBV7-2 to TRBJ2-3, with D tentatively TRBD2 (6 bases). The germline V gene has CDR1 SGHTA and CDR2 FQGNSA. V was clipped by 7 bases and J by 4 bases, with 12 bases between them. This CDR3 region has 13 residues. In nucleotides, the CDR3 is TGTGCCAGCACCCAGGGCGGGGCAGATACGCAGTATTTT. This codes for CASTQGGADTQYF.

This clonotype appeared a single time. CDR3 coding DNA: TGTGCCAGCAGTTACAGCCTCGGCTATGGCTACACCTTC. Translated: CASSYSLGYGYTF. V gene TRBV27 combines with J gene TRBJ1-2; no clear D gene. The germline V gene has CDR1 MNHEY and CDR2 SMNVEV (reference sequence). The CDR3 length is 13 residues. The ends were cut back, 4 bases at V and 4 bases at J, with 10 bases in the middle.

The V gene is TRBV6-5, the J gene TRBJ1-1; the match to TRBD1 covers 8 bases. Germline V gene lookup returns CDR1 MNHEY and CDR2 SVGAGI. V shed 2 bases and J 4 bases; nucleotides not matched to a gene: 9. The CDR3 contains 16 residues. Here the CDR3 reads CASSYVGTGAPTEAFF. The CDR3 coding sequence is TGTGCCAGCAGTTACGTCGGGACAGGAGCTCCCACTGAAGCTTTCTTT.

The genes are TRBV5-4 and TRBJ2-1; TRBD2 is a possible D gene (7 bases). Germline V gene lookup returns CDR1 SGHNT and CDR2 YYREEE (reference sequence). The CDR3 has 15 amino acids. V shed 2 bases and J shed 4 bases, with 13 bases lying between them. In DNA, the CDR3 is TGTGCCAGCAGCTTAGGGGGGCGGGGGTACAATGAGCAGTTCTTC. It specifies CASSLGGRGYNEQFF.

A few counts support this clonotype. The chain recombines TRBV5-5 with TRBJ2-6; TRBD1 matches 8 bases. The length of the CDR3 is 15 residues. CDR1 is SGHKS, CDR2 YYEKEE, per germline (reference sequence). V was pared by 3 bases and J by 4 bases, with 3 bases of the junction left unmatched. The CDR3 here is CASSSTGDGANVLTF. DNA for the CDR3: TGTGCCAGCAGCTCGACAGGGGACGGGGCCAACGTCCTGACTTTC.

The chain joins TRBV12-3 or TRBV12-4 to TRBJ2-4; weak D call: TRBD1 (6 bases). The CDR3 is made up of 17 amino acids. The V gene lost 11 bases and the J gene lost 8 bases, with 31 bases spanning the gap. CDR3 residues: CAGSQEGGAEVVDIQYF. In nucleotides, the CDR3 is TGTGCCGGCTCACAGGAAGGGGGAGCTGAGGTCGTTGACATTCAGTACTTC.

V is TRBV9 and J is TRBJ1-5; 8 positions agree with TRBD1. The CDR3 loop spans 14 amino acids. Looked up from germline, CDR1 is SGDLS and CDR2 is YYNGEE. V shed 2 bases and J 6 bases; nucleotides not matched to a gene: 4. The CDR3 loop reads CASSVGQDTQPQHF. CDR3 sequence (DNA): TGTGCCAGCAGCGTGGGACAGGACACTCAGCCCCAGCATTTT. Drawing the rest from reference TRBV9 and TRBJ1-5, the complete variable domain is DSGVTQTPKHLITATGQRVTLRCSPRSGDLSVYWYQQSLDQGLQFLIQYYNGEERAKGNILERFSAQQFPDLHSELNLSSLELGDSALYFCASSVGQDTQPQHFGDGTRLSIL.

The genes are TRBV6-5 and TRBJ2-1; 13 bases align to TRBD2. From germline, CDR1 is MNHEY and CDR2 SVGAGI. V trimming: 8 bases; J trimming: 9 bases; junction bases outside the gene matches: 1. The CDR3 runs 12 residues. The CDR3 coding sequence is TGTGCCAGCCGACTAGCGGGGGGTGAGCAGTTCTTC. Its protein is CASRLAGGEQFF.

The chain carries TRBV6-5 and TRBJ2-1; 9 bases align to TRBD1. After removal of 0 bases from V and 2 bases from J, the junction contained 8 bases not matched to a gene. In germline, CDR1 is MNHEY, CDR2 SVGAGI. This CDR3 contains 18 residues. CDR3 amino acids: CASSYSGRTGEAYNEQFF. Here the CDR3 DNA reads TGTGCCAGCAGTTACTCGGGGCGGACAGGGGAAGCCTACAATGAGCAGTTCTTC.

V gene TRBV6-6 combines with J gene TRBJ1-1; perhaps TRBD1 as D (5 bases). CDR1 is MNHNY and CDR2 is SVGAGI in the germline V gene (reference sequence). With 8 bases removed from V and 3 bases from J, the gap between germline ends came to 10 bases. CDR3 length equals 12 residues. The DNA for the CDR3 is TGTGCCAGCGGGCGGGGGTACACTGAAGCTTTCTTT. Translated: CASGRGYTEAFF.

In this sample, this clonotype turned up once. This chain connects TRBV11-2 to TRBJ2-1; 7 bases are shared with TRBD1. The CDR3 is 17 amino acids. Germline loops: CDR1 SGHAT, CDR2 FQNNGV. The junction had 9 bases not matched to a gene; V was cut back by 4 bases and J by 0 bases. The CDR3 DNA sequence: TGTGCCAGCAGCTCAGGGGGTTCCGCGAGCTCCTACAATGAGCAGTTCTTC. It translates to CASSSGGSASSYNEQFF.

The gene calls are TRBV6-4 and TRBJ2-5, with a possible D match to TRBD1 (6 bases). Germline CDR1 MRHNA, CDR2 SNTAGT. The CDR3 runs to 14 residues. V gave up 5 bases and J gave up 11 bases, with 21 bases separating them. CDR3 sequence: CASSIGTSYNEQYF. The CDR3, as DNA: TGTGCCAGCAGTATAGGGACATCTTACAATGAGCAGTACTTC.

The gene calls are TRBV4-1 and TRBJ1-2; D is possibly TRBD1 (6 bases). The V end lost 4 bases, the J end lost 0 bases, and 15 bases lay between the germline ends. The CDR3 sequence is 16 residues long. Germline loops: CDR1 MGHRA, CDR2 YSYEKL. The CDR3 sequence is CASSRPEGGTNYGYTF. The CDR3 nucleotides read TGCGCCAGCAGCCGACCGGAGGGGGGGACTAACTATGGCTACACCTTC.

V is TRBV24-1 and J is TRBJ2-6; D gene ambiguous. Trimming cost V 12 bases and J 0 bases, with 8 bases left between them. CDR3 size: 13 residues. CDR1 and CDR2 (germline): KGHDR, SFDVKD. DNA of the CDR3: TGTGCCGCCTCCCACTCTGGGGCCAACGTCCTGACTTTC. Translating it yields CAASHSGANVLTF.

The genes are TRBV5-1 and TRBJ2-5; 8 nucleotides line up with TRBD2. V trimming: 5 bases; J trimming: 2 bases; junction bases outside the gene matches: 8. The CDR3 is 15 residues long. Per the germline V gene, CDR1 is SGHRS and CDR2 is YFSETQ. The CDR3 region is CASRLSGGQQETQYF. In DNA, the CDR3 is TGCGCCAGCAGGTTGAGCGGGGGCCAACAAGAGACCCAGTACTTC.

The J gene is TRBJ1-5, the V gene TRBV25-1, with a possible D match to TRBD1 (5 bases). Germline-derived CDR1 and CDR2 are MGHDK and SYGVNS. V lost 4 bases, J lost 4 bases, and 14 bases lay in between. The CDR3 has 15 residues. CDR3 DNA: TGTGCCAGCAGTGCGACCGGGACGGCAAATCAGCCCCAGCATTTT. Encoded protein: CASSATGTANQPQHF.